The source of this T cell receptor beta chain is a study of blood T cell repertoires in COVID-19. Methods used by the authors: Nucleated cell counts were estimated from reference gene primer amplification. Clones were sequenced by immunoSEQ multiplex PCR, and TCRdb holds only the in-frame ones, with some missing. The V and J calls and clone size come from that table; D and trimming were worked out from the DNA. This sample carries around 160,000 clones, around 89% of them seen once, and the ten largest clones take 0.95% to 1.5%. Germline V gene sequence: CDR1 SEHNR, CDR2 FQNEAQ (reference sequence). The CDR3 runs to 13 residues. V dropped 5 bases and J dropped 4 bases, with 9 bases sitting between them.

Source material: PBMCs or T cells enriched from blood (not recorded which). This chain links TRBV7-9 with TRBJ1-5; TRBD1 is a possible D gene (5 bases). The sequence was obtained from a woman in her 30s with acute COVID-19. CDR3: CASSQGANQPQHF. DNA for the CDR3: TGTGCCAGCAGCCAAGGGGCGAATCAGCCCCAGCATTTT. Filled out from reference TRBV7-9 and TRBJ1-5, the complete variable domain reads DTGVSQNPRHKITKRGQNVTFRCDPISEHNRLYWYRQTLGQGPEFLTYFQNEAQLEKSRLLSDRFSAERPKGSFSTLEIQRTEQGDSAMYLCASSQGANQPQHFGDGTRLSIL.